A single sample gave rise to the 14 T cell receptor beta chains below, sequenced in a study of shared clonotypes between healthy human individuals. Naive CD8 cells comprised CD45RO-negative, CCR7-positively selected cells, excluding terminally differentiated effector memory CD45RA+ cells. Profiling relied on immunoSEQ multiplex PCR, and the TCRdb table lists in-frame clones only, not all of them. The sample has about 2.2 million clones; under 95% are singletons. Sequenced material: naive CD8+ T cells from PBMCs. The receptor source for this set is a man aged 18 to 35 in good health. Some clones in this sample may be carry-over from other donors' samples.

CDR3 sequence: CASSLRGAADFGYGYTF. The CDR3 bases are TGTGCCAGCAGCTTACGGGGGGCTGCCGACTTTGGGTATGGCTACACCTTC. The rearrangement joins TRBV7-2 to TRBJ1-2, with D maybe TRBD1 (6 bases). The CDR3 is 17 amino acids. V was clipped by 2 bases and J by 5 bases, with 21 bases between them. CDR1 SGHTA and CDR2 FQGNSA come from the germline V gene.

With respect to this clone: Other DNA variants within this sample encode the same CDR3. The genes are TRBV27 and TRBJ2-7; weak D call: TRBD2 (6 bases). The CDR3 extends over 13 amino acids. V dropped 5 bases and J dropped 2 bases, with 10 bases sitting between them. The germline CDR1 and CDR2 sequences are MNHEY and SMNVEV (reference sequence). CDR3 protein: CASSLSGAYEQYF. The DNA for the CDR3 is TGTGCCAGCAGTCTTAGCGGAGCCTACGAGCAGTACTTC.

This clone came up once. V usage is TRBV5-6 and J usage is TRBJ2-3; no reliable D call. This CDR3 spans 18 amino acids. Germline CDR1 reads SGHDT; CDR2 reads YYEEEE. With 0 bases removed from V and 6 bases from J, the gap between germline ends came to 23 bases. CDR3 coding DNA: TGTGCCAGCAGCTTGGATACTTGGCGCCTACCCCCGGCGGATACGCAGTATTTT. Translating it yields CASSLDTWRLPPADTQYF.

J is TRBJ2-1 and V is TRBV13; 7 bases align to TRBD1. CDR3 length: 11 residues. V shed 6 bases, J shed 8 bases, and the junction held 1 base outside the gene matches. Germline loops: CDR1 PRHDT, CDR2 FYEKMQ (reference sequence). CDR3 nucleotides: TGTGCCAGCAGACAGGGGTATGAGCAGTTCTTC. This sequence encodes CASRQGYEQFF.

This clone was counted between two and nine times. V usage is TRBV15 and J usage is TRBJ1-1; the D is unclear. Per germline, CDR1 LNHNV and CDR2 YYDKDF (reference sequence). There are 15 residues in the CDR3. Trimming cost V 2 bases and J 1 base, with 11 bases left between them. CDR3: CATSRQSVRNTEAFF. The DNA of the CDR3 is TGTGCCACCAGCAGACAGTCCGTCAGGAACACTGAAGCTTTCTTT.

The V call is TRBV29-1, the J call TRBJ2-3, with 10 nucleotides matching TRBD2. This CDR3 has 15 amino acids. Germline V CDR1 and CDR2: SQVTM, ANQGSEA. Trimming took 2 bases from V and 4 from J; bases not matched to a gene: 6. The CDR3 nucleotides are TGCAGCGTTGAACGTCCTAGCGGGAGTCCAGATACGCAGTATTTT. This encodes CSVERPSGSPDTQYF.

This CDR3 reads CASSLETGVRTEAFF. In DNA, the CDR3 is TGTGCCAGCAGCTTGGAAACAGGGGTACGCACTGAAGCTTTCTTT. The chain employs TRBV5-6 and TRBJ1-1; TRBD1 agrees at 7 bases. The CDR3 consists of 15 residues. Looked up from germline, CDR1 is SGHDT and CDR2 is YYEEEE. The V segment lost 0 bases and the J segment 4 bases; nucleotides outside the gene matches: 6.

The rearrangement uses TRBV19 and TRBJ2-2; D call uncertain. Germline CDR1 and CDR2: LNHDA and SQIVND (reference sequence). V gave up 10 bases and J gave up 6 bases, with 9 bases separating them. The CDR3 sequence is 11 residues long. The CDR3 DNA reads as TGTGCCACGCTTGGGCCCGGGGAGCTGTTTTTT. Translating gives CATLGPGELFF.

This chain joins TRBV6-5 and TRBJ2-7; no firm D call. This CDR3 contains 14 residues. Trimming removed 0 bases at V and 3 bases at J, with 9 bases between. Germline assignment: CDR1 MNHEY and CDR2 SVGAGI. This chain's CDR3 is CASSYSYPYYEQYF. The CDR3 region has the DNA TGTGCCAGCAGTTACTCGTACCCTTACTACGAGCAGTACTTC.

Of note for this clone: Distinct nucleotide sequences in the sample also encode this CDR3. This rearrangement joins TRBV27 to TRBJ1-5, with D possibly being TRBD1 (6 bases). V gave up 3 bases and J gave up 7 bases, with 13 bases separating them. The germline V gene encodes CDR1 MNHEY and CDR2 SMNVEV (reference sequence). The CDR3 runs to 14 residues. The CDR3 DNA reads as TGTGCCAGCAGTTTTGTGGGGGCACGGCAGCCCCAGCATTTT. It encodes CASSFVGARQPQHF.

The chain couples TRBV19 to TRBJ2-7; 8 bases align to TRBD2. CDR3 length equals 14 residues. J gave up 5 bases and V 3 bases, and 6 bases lay outside the gene matches. Germline V gene data show CDR1 as LNHDA and CDR2 as SQIVND (reference sequence). The CDR3 nucleotides are TGTGCCAGTAGTATGAGGACTAGCTTCGACGAGCAGTACTTC. Its protein is CASSMRTSFDEQYF.

The rearrangement links TRBV30 to TRBJ1-2; D unresolved. The CDR3 length is 10 residues. Germline CDR1 is GTSNPN and CDR2 is SVGIG (reference sequence). CDR3 sequence (DNA): TGTGTAGGGCAGTCCTATGGCTACACCTTC. Translating it yields CVGQSYGYTF. Looking up the rest from reference TRBV30 and TRBJ1-2 gives the full variable domain: SQTIHQWPATLVQPVGSPLSLECTVEGTSNPNLYWYRQAAGRGLQLLFYSVGIGQISSEVPQNLSASRPQDRQFILSSKKLLLSDSGFYLCVGQSYGYTFGSGTRLTVV.

Regarding this clone: Other DNA sequences from this sample encode an identical CDR3 as well. J is TRBJ2-6 and V is TRBV13; the D gene is possibly TRBD1 (6 bases). The CDR3 has 18 amino acids. Germline CDR1 and CDR2: PRHDT and FYEKMQ (reference sequence). Trimming shortened V by 0 bases and J by 0 bases, and 12 bases separated the two germline ends. DNA of the CDR3: TGTGCCAGCAGCTTAGGCACAGGGATCTTCTCTGGGGCCAACGTCCTGACTTTC. Amino acid sequence: CASSLGTGIFSGANVLTF.

This sequence joins TRBV7-9 and TRBJ1-1; D unresolved. V was cut by 3 bases and J by 5 bases, with 7 bases left in between. Germline CDR1 is SEHNR and CDR2 is FQNEAQ (reference sequence). The CDR3 covers 12 residues. CDR3 sequence: CASSFPLTEAFF. Written as DNA, the CDR3 is TGTGCCAGCAGCTTTCCCCTGACTGAAGCTTTCTTT. Using reference TRBV7-9 and TRBJ1-1 for the parts outside the CDR3, the full variable domain is DTGVSQNPRHKITKRGQNVTFRCDPISEHNRLYWYRQTLGQGPEFLTYFQNEAQLEKSRLLSDRFSAERPKGSFSTLEIQRTEQGDSAMYLCASSFPLTEAFFGQGTRLTVV.